Listed here are 17 T cell receptor beta chains from one sample, sequenced in a study of T cells in Graves' hyperthyroidism and ophthalmopathy. It was RNA transcripts that yielded the amplified TCR beta CDR3 regions. The TCR CDR3 first-round RT-PCR relied on the HTBI primer set. MiXCR, applied by TCRdb to the multiplex PCR reads, yields one record per CDR3 protein. Of roughly 500,000 distinct CDR3 sequences detected, approximately 16% appear once; the ten largest clones hold about 29%. The sequenced sample consisted of blood. These receptor sequences come from a woman in her thirties with Graves' ophthalmopathy.

This clonotype came up a few times. The chain carries TRBV29-1 and TRBJ1-1; tentatively, D is TRBD1 (5 bases). With 8 bases removed from V and 11 bases from J, the gap between germline ends came to 18 bases. The CDR3 length is 11 residues. Germline CDR1 is SQVTM and CDR2 is ANQGSEA. The CDR3 coding sequence is TGCAGCTTCGGGACGGCAATTGGCGCTTTCTTT. Translating gives CSFGTAIGAFF.

This clonotype appeared a few times. This chain links TRBV28 with TRBJ1-2, with TRBD1 as a possible D gene (6 bases). V was shortened by 6 bases and J by 3 bases, with 14 bases between the two germline ends. Germline values: CDR1 MDHEN, CDR2 SYDVKM. The CDR3 has 14 amino acids. CDR3 nucleotides: TGTGCCAGCAGGGACCCAGGGGATCACTATGGCTACACCTTC. Its protein product is CASRDPGDHYGYTF.

This clonotype was found many times. Germline and junction disagree at one end, which may indicate a read error. The chain recombines TRBV5-1 with TRBJ2-3, with D possibly matching TRBD1 (6 bases). Germline CDR1 SGHRS, CDR2 YFSETQ. The CDR3 length is 13 residues. CDR3 protein: CASSLQGTDTQYF. In DNA, the CDR3 is TGTGCCAGCAGTTTGCAGGGGACAGATACGCAGTATTTT. Complete variable domain (other parts from reference TRBV5-1 and TRBJ2-3): KAGVTQTPRYLIKTRGQQVTLSCSPISGHRSVSWYQQTPGQGLQFLFEYFSETQRNKGNFPGRFSGRQFSNSRSEMNVSTLELGDSALYLCASSLQGTDTQYFGPGTRLTVL.

The chain carries TRBV25-1 and TRBJ2-7; D not resolved. Germline V CDR1 and CDR2: MGHDK, SYGVNS. The CDR3 totals 11 residues. Trimming left V 8 bases short and J 7 bases short, with 12 bases between. In DNA, the CDR3 is TGTGCCAGCGATATAGGCGGAGAGCAGTACTTC. Translated: CASDIGGEQYF.

In this sample, this clonotype turned up many times. This chain connects TRBV3-1 to TRBJ1-5, with a tentative D call TRBD1 (5 bases). Germline CDR1 and CDR2: LGHDT and YNNKEL (reference sequence). Trimming took 0 bases from V and 4 from J, leaving 13 bases between them. CDR3 length: 16 residues. The CDR3 protein is CASSQDWGGVNQPQHF. CDR3 in DNA: TGTGCCAGCAGCCAAGATTGGGGGGGAGTGAATCAGCCCCAGCATTTT.

This clonotype was counted ten times or more. The rearrangement joins TRBV4-1 to TRBJ2-1, with 9 bases lining up with TRBD2. Germline V gives CDR1 MGHRA, CDR2 YSYEKL. The CDR3 has 16 amino acids. Trimming cost V 0 bases and J 8 bases; bases outside gene matches: 8. The CDR3 nucleotides are TGCGCCAGCAGCCAAGAGGATAGCGGGAGTCAACATGAGCAGTTCTTC. This translates into CASSQEDSGSQHEQFF.

Many counts were recorded for this clonotype. This rearrangement joins TRBV28 to TRBJ1-2; 9 nucleotides line up with TRBD1. With V trimmed by 6 bases and J by 6 bases, 11 bases remained unmatched. The CDR3 runs to 15 residues. CDR1 is MDHEN and CDR2 is SYDVKM in the germline V gene. CDR3 loop: CASSIRTGTGHGYTF. In DNA, the CDR3 is TGTGCCAGCAGCATAAGGACCGGGACAGGGCATGGCTACACCTTC.

This clonotype was counted at least ten times. J is TRBJ1-1 and V is TRBV6-2 or TRBV6-3; D not resolved. CDR1 and CDR2 from the germline V gene are MNHEY and SVGEGT. CDR3 length: 14 residues. With 5 bases removed from V and 7 bases from J, the gap between germline ends came to 17 bases. The CDR3 DNA follows: TGTGCCAGCAGTATGGGGTGGGGAAGAGGTGAAGCTTTCTTT. Its translation: CASSMGWGRGEAFF.

This chain joins TRBV19 and TRBJ2-1, with TRBD2 as a possible D gene (6 bases). The length of the CDR3 is 14 residues. V was cut by 6 bases and J by 0 bases, with 9 bases left in between. CDR1 and CDR2 (germline): LNHDA, SQIVND (reference sequence). The CDR3 nucleotides read TGTGCCAGTAGATGGGAGGACTCCTACAATGAGCAGTTCTTC. Its protein product is CASRWEDSYNEQFF.

The chain recombines TRBV27 with TRBJ2-7; weak D call: TRBD2 (6 bases). V was cut by 2 bases and J by 0 bases, with 11 bases left in between. This CDR3 has 15 residues. The germline V gene has CDR1 MNHEY and CDR2 SMNVEV (reference sequence). The CDR3 is CASSLRREYSYEQYF. The DNA of the CDR3 is TGTGCCAGCAGTTTACGGCGGGAATACTCCTACGAGCAGTACTTC.

Ten or more counts support this clonotype. Written as DNA, the CDR3 is TGCGCCAGCAGCGGACAGGGAAGTGAAAAACTGTTTTTT. It codes for CASSGQGSEKLFF. The J gene is TRBJ1-4, the V gene TRBV5-1; TRBD1 matches 8 bases. Per germline, CDR1 SGHRS and CDR2 YFSETQ. CDR3 length equals 13 residues. V dropped 4 bases and J dropped 7; count of bases not matched to a gene: 3.

This rearrangement joins TRBV6-1 to TRBJ1-1; D remains ambiguous. Deletions cut 7 bases from V and 0 bases from J, with 12 bases between. The CDR3 totals 14 residues. Per germline, CDR1 MNHNS and CDR2 SASEGT. The CDR3 here is CASTDGSVNTEAFF. DNA for the CDR3: TGTGCCAGCACCGACGGGTCTGTGAACACTGAAGCTTTCTTT.

Only a few counts were recorded for this clonotype. The CDR3 coding sequence is TGTGCCACCAGCAACGGGGGGAAGAGCTCTGGAAACACCATATATTTT. Translating it yields CATSNGGKSSGNTIYF. This sequence joins TRBV15 and TRBJ1-3; possibly TRBD1 for D (5 bases). CDR1 LNHNV and CDR2 YYDKDF come from the germline V gene (reference sequence). CDR3 length: 16 residues. V was shortened by 4 bases and J by 0 bases, with 13 bases between the two germline ends. Full variable domain (remainder filled in from reference TRBV15 and TRBJ1-3): DAMVIQNPRYQVTQFGKPVTLSCSQTLNHNVMYWYQQKSSQAPKLLFHYYDKDFNNEADTPDNFQSRRPNTSFCFLDIRSPGLGDTAMYLCATSNGGKSSGNTIYFGEGSWLTVV.

In its sample, this clonotype was seen a few times. Being one base from a much bigger clone, this may be a read error. The chain joins TRBV6-2 or TRBV6-3 to TRBJ1-2, with a weak D call TRBD1 (5 bases). From germline, CDR1 is MNHEY and CDR2 SVGEGT. The CDR3 has 15 amino acids. DNA of the CDR3: TGTGTCAGCATTGGCCCAGGGCCGACTAACTATGGCTACACCTTC. It yields the protein CVSIGPGPTNYGYTF.

The CDR3 reads CASSYSMAGGYTF. CDR3 nucleotides: TGTGCCAGCAGTTACTCGATGGCTGGTGGCTACACCTTC. The V gene is TRBV6-8, the J gene TRBJ1-2, with D unclear. The V end lost 0 bases, the J end lost 7 bases, and 9 bases lay between the germline ends. This CDR3 is 13 amino acids long. Germline assignment: CDR1 MNHGY and CDR2 SAAAGT.

Ten or more counts support this clonotype. The rearrangement uses TRBV11-2 and TRBJ2-5; 14 bases match TRBD2. V gave up 3 bases and J gave up 0 bases; unmatched junction bases: 6. There are 18 residues in the CDR3. Germline lookup yields CDR1 SGHAT and CDR2 FQNNGV. The CDR3: CASSFRLAGGSYQETQYF. The CDR3 bases are TGTGCCAGCAGCTTCAGACTAGCGGGAGGGTCGTACCAAGAGACCCAGTACTTC.

The chain is built from TRBV20-1 and TRBJ1-1; 7 nucleotides match TRBD1. This CDR3 comprises 14 residues. From germline, CDR1 is DFQATT and CDR2 SNEGSKA (reference sequence). Losses at the gene ends were 5 bases for V and 3 bases for J; bases not matched to a gene: 9. This chain's CDR3 is CSASRGPRDTEAFF. DNA of the CDR3: TGCAGTGCTTCGAGGGGGCCACGAGACACTGAAGCTTTCTTT.